The 15 T cell receptor beta chains in this list originate from one sample, sequenced in a study of shared clonotypes between healthy human individuals. CD8 cells regarded as naive lacked CD45RO, were positively chosen for CCR7, and omitted terminally differentiated effector memory CD45RA+ cells. Sequenced by immunoSEQ multiplex PCR; TCRdb stores in-frame clones only, minus some. This sample carries under 1 million clones, just over 95% of them seen once, and the ten largest clones take under 0.25%. Input material: naive CD8+ T cells sorted from blood. All receptors derive from a man aged 25-45 years in good health.

The rearrangement joins TRBV7-9 to TRBJ2-7; no clear D. Trimming removed 5 bases from V and 3 bases from J, with 5 bases in between. Germline CDR1 is SEHNR and CDR2 is FQNEAQ (reference sequence). The CDR3 length is 11 residues. This chain's CDR3 is CASSDVYEQYF. The CDR3 DNA sequence: TGTGCCAGCAGCGATGTCTACGAGCAGTACTTC.

The rearrangement uses TRBV5-8 and TRBJ2-7, with a weak D call TRBD1 (6 bases). Germline assignment: CDR1 SGHTS and CDR2 YDEGEE. The CDR3 is made up of 13 amino acids. Trimming shortened V by 4 bases and J by 4 bases, and 12 bases separated the two germline ends. CDR3 coding DNA: TGTGCCAGCAGCCCCATGACAGGTTACGAGCAGTACTTC. This gives the protein CASSPMTGYEQYF.

The J gene is TRBJ1-2, the V gene TRBV7-9; D call uncertain. V lost 5 bases, J lost 6 bases, and 13 bases lay in between. This CDR3 is built from 13 residues. Germline-derived CDR1 and CDR2 are SEHNR and FQNEAQ (reference sequence). The CDR3 loop is CASSPRPSDGYTF. The DNA of the CDR3 is TGTGCCAGCAGCCCCCGACCTTCGGATGGCTACACCTTC.

This rearrangement joins TRBV27 to TRBJ2-5; tentative D call: TRBD2 (5 bases). The V end was cut by 8 bases, the J end by 5 bases, with 21 bases between. The CDR3 has 15 residues. Germline V CDR1 and CDR2: MNHEY, SMNVEV (reference sequence). The CDR3 nucleotides read TGTGCCAGCCATACCATCGGGGTGACGGGGGAGACCCAGTACTTC. This translates into CASHTIGVTGETQYF.

The chain is built from TRBV7-2 and TRBJ1-1; a possible D gene is TRBD1 (6 bases). V dropped 1 base and J dropped 0 bases, with 12 bases sitting between them. The germline V gene has CDR1 SGHTA and CDR2 FQGNSA. This CDR3 has 16 residues. Here the CDR3 reads CASSLEFGDMNTEAFF. In DNA, the CDR3 is TGTGCCAGCAGCTTAGAGTTCGGGGACATGAACACTGAAGCTTTCTTT.

The chain employs TRBV10-3 and TRBJ2-7, with D perhaps TRBD2 (6 bases). The CDR3 extends over 15 amino acids. Germline values: CDR1 ENHRY, CDR2 SYGVKD. Trimming removed 0 bases at V and 4 bases at J, with 13 bases between. CDR3 residues: CAISESGGYPYEQYF. DNA for the CDR3: TGTGCCATCAGTGAGTCTGGGGGGTATCCGTACGAGCAGTACTTC.

This clone has only one observation. The chain couples TRBV4-3 to TRBJ2-7; 9 bases are shared with TRBD2. Germline-derived CDR1 and CDR2 are LGHNA and YSLEER. V was pared by 3 bases and J by 5 bases, with 14 bases of the junction left unmatched. The CDR3 is 17 residues long. The CDR3 DNA is TGCGCCAGCAGCCATCCTAAACACGGGACTAGCTTCCACGAGCAGTACTTC. As protein: CASSHPKHGTSFHEQYF.

V usage is TRBV11-2 and J usage is TRBJ2-7, with TRBD2 as a possible D gene (5 bases). Trimming took off 2 bases at V and 5 bases at J, with 19 bases between the two ends. Germline V gene sequence: CDR1 SGHAT, CDR2 FQNNGV. The length of the CDR3 is 16 residues. The CDR3 coding sequence is TGTGCCAGCAGCTTATATAGTCGGGGAGCTGTCCACGAGCAGTACTTC. As protein: CASSLYSRGAVHEQYF.

The rearrangement joins TRBV5-1 to TRBJ2-2; D not certain. The CDR3 spans 13 residues. Deletions cut 2 bases from V and 10 bases from J, with 12 bases between. CDR1 is SGHRS, CDR2 YFSETQ, per germline. The CDR3 DNA follows: TGCGCCAGCAGCTTAAGTTCCATCAAGGAGCTGTTTTTT. Translation gives CASSLSSIKELFF.

This chain uses TRBV6-6 with TRBJ2-5; D is perhaps TRBD1 or TRBD2 (5 bases each). From germline, CDR1 is MNHNY and CDR2 SVGAGI (reference sequence). V lost 0 bases, J lost 5 bases, and 13 bases lay in between. The CDR3 sequence is 15 residues long. CDR3 sequence: CASSYSGVSGETQYF. As DNA, the CDR3 is TGTGCCAGCAGTTACTCGGGGGTCTCGGGGGAGACCCAGTACTTC.

V and J are TRBV7-9 and TRBJ1-1; tentatively, D is TRBD1 (5 bases). Trimming took off 8 bases at V and 4 bases at J, with 8 bases between the two ends. Germline assignment: CDR1 SEHNR and CDR2 FQNEAQ (reference sequence). CDR3 length: 11 amino acids. In DNA form, the CDR3 reads TGTGCCAGCGAGGGGAGCACTGAAGCTTTCTTT. It encodes CASEGSTEAFF.

This sequence joins TRBV7-9 and TRBJ2-1; TRBD2 agrees at 7 bases. This CDR3 comprises 15 residues. From germline, CDR1 is SEHNR and CDR2 FQNEAQ (reference sequence). The V and J ends lost 4 bases and 0 bases, in that order; junction bases with no gene match: 3. CDR3 coding DNA: TGTGCCAGCAGCTCCGGGACTACCTCCTACAATGAGCAGTTCTTC. Amino acid sequence: CASSSGTTSYNEQFF.

The chain combines TRBV29-1 with TRBJ1-2; 8 nucleotides align to TRBD1. The V and J ends lost 4 bases and 4 bases, in that order; junction bases with no gene match: 8. The CDR3 totals 14 residues. Germline CDR1 is SQVTM and CDR2 is ANQGSEA. The CDR3 region is CSVAPTGVVYGYTF. The DNA for the CDR3 is TGCAGCGTTGCGCCGACAGGGGTCGTCTATGGCTACACCTTC.

The V call is TRBV7-9, the J call TRBJ2-1, with TRBD2 matching over 12 bases. This CDR3 spans 18 amino acids. Germline loops: CDR1 SEHNR, CDR2 FQNEAQ (reference sequence). The trim removed 2 bases at V and 0 bases at J, leaving 5 bases unmatched. The chain's CDR3 is CASSLLTSGRSSYNEQFF. CDR3 coding DNA: TGTGCCAGCAGCTTACTAACTAGCGGGAGGAGCTCCTACAATGAGCAGTTCTTC.

CDR3 in amino acids: CASSGAAEQYF. DNA of the CDR3: TGTGCCAGCAGTGGGGCAGCTGAGCAGTACTTC. V gene TRBV2 combines with J gene TRBJ2-7; D gene uncertain. This CDR3 has 11 amino acids. Germline V gene data show CDR1 as SNHLY and CDR2 as FYNNEI. With 4 bases removed from V and 7 bases from J, the gap between germline ends came to 8 bases.